The 23 T cell receptor beta chains listed next were all sequenced from one sample in a study of blood T cell repertoires in COVID-19 (dated by TCRdb to the early 2020s). The library was generated by the immunoSEQ multiplex PCR assay. TCRdb stores this immuneACCESS table with in-frame sequences only. Part of the clones is absent; in the studies checked, under half of the shortfall reflects unresolved V genes, and no reason is known for the rest. This sample comprises about 490,000 clones, 75% to 90% of them detected only once. Roughly 3.2% of the sample rests with the top ten. The specimen was peripheral blood. Source of these receptors: a human donor in a cohort sampled during active COVID-19.

This clone showed up just once. The chain carries TRBV12-5 and TRBJ2-7; D remains unclear. The CDR3 has 12 amino acids. Trimming took off 5 bases at V and 5 bases at J, with 10 bases between the two ends. Germline CDR1 is LGHNT and CDR2 is FRNRAP. DNA for the CDR3: TGTGCTAGTGGTGAAAAACTGGACGAGCAGTACTTC. Protein sequence: CASGEKLDEQYF.

V is TRBV7-3 and J is TRBJ1-2; 9 bases agree with TRBD1. The CDR3 extends over 15 amino acids. The trim removed 5 bases at V and 1 base at J, leaving 5 bases unmatched. The germline V gene has CDR1 SGHTA and CDR2 FQGTGA. The CDR3 nucleotides read TGTGCCAGCAGCCCAGGACAGGGGAATAACTATGGCTACACCTTC. Protein product: CASSPGQGNNYGYTF. The complete variable domain, with remaining parts taken from reference TRBV7-3 and TRBJ1-2, reads GAGVSQTPSNKVTEKGKYVELRCDPISGHTALYWYRQSLGQGPEFLIYFQGTGAADDSGLPNDRFFAVRPEGSVSTLKIQRTERGDSAVYLCASSPGQGNNYGYTFGSGTRLTVV.

The chain links TRBV27 to TRBJ2-5; 10 bases are a match to TRBD1. V was pared by 3 bases and J by 4 bases, with 2 bases of the junction left unmatched. The CDR3 has 14 amino acids. Germline V gene lookup returns CDR1 MNHEY and CDR2 SMNVEV (reference sequence). CDR3 DNA sequence: TGTGCCAGCAGTTTTGGGACAGGGGTAGAGACCCAGTACTTC. Translation gives CASSFGTGVETQYF.

This chain joins TRBV24-1 and TRBJ2-1; 11 bases are shared with TRBD2. J lost 7 bases, V lost 4 bases, and 8 bases had no gene match. The germline CDR1 and CDR2 sequences are KGHDR and SFDVKD. CDR3 length: 16 residues. The DNA of the CDR3 is TGTGCCACCAGTGACCCCACTAGCGGGAGCGGGAATGAGCAGTTCTTC. Translated: CATSDPTSGSGNEQFF.

The chain employs TRBV7-3 and TRBJ2-7; TRBD1 aligns across 11 bases. The CDR3 covers 16 residues. CDR1 is SGHTA and CDR2 is FQGTGA in the germline V gene. V dropped 1 base and J dropped 0; count of bases not matched to a gene: 2. The CDR3 is CASSLNGQGASYEQYF. The CDR3 bases are TGTGCCAGCAGCTTAAACGGACAGGGGGCCTCCTACGAGCAGTACTTC.

V gene TRBV15 combines with J gene TRBJ2-7, with 8 bases matching TRBD1. In germline, CDR1 is LNHNV, CDR2 YYDKDF (reference sequence). V lost 5 bases to trimming and J lost 0 bases; unmatched junction nucleotides: 15. There are 18 residues in the CDR3. In DNA form, the CDR3 reads TGTGCCACCAGCCTACTGGGGGCACAGGGGGGATACTCCTACGAGCAGTACTTC. This gives the protein CATSLLGAQGGYSYEQYF.

This clone came up once. The chain uses TRBV30 and TRBJ1-1; unclear D gene. Germline CDR1 and CDR2: GTSNPN and SVGIG (reference sequence). This CDR3 has 12 amino acids. V lost 2 bases to trimming and J lost 7 bases, with 11 bases between them. CDR3 in DNA: TGTGCCTGGAGTCAGACGGCGGTTGAAGCTTTCTTT. Translated, it gives CAWSQTAVEAFF.

This chain uses TRBV24-1 with TRBJ2-5; D is unresolved. Germline values: CDR1 KGHDR, CDR2 SFDVKD. V lost 7 bases and J 2 bases, leaving 10 bases between the germline ends. The CDR3 is made up of 13 amino acids. This CDR3 reads CATRAGTQETQYF. DNA for the CDR3: TGTGCCACCAGGGCAGGAACTCAAGAGACCCAGTACTTC.

J is TRBJ1-6 and V is TRBV6-5; 9 bases are a match to TRBD1. Trimming removed 5 bases from V and 10 bases from J; junction bases left unmatched: 6. The germline CDR1 and CDR2 sequences are MNHEY and SVGAGI. The CDR3 is 14 residues long. CDR3: CASSPTGGRSPLHF. The CDR3 region has the DNA TGTGCCAGCAGTCCCACAGGGGGCAGATCACCCCTCCACTTT.

The chain combines TRBV7-3 with TRBJ1-1; D remains unclear. The V end lost 6 bases, the J end lost 7 bases, and 12 bases lay between the germline ends. The CDR3 is 12 residues long. Germline CDR1 is SGHTA and CDR2 is FQGTGA. The chain's CDR3 is CASRSYSGEAFF. The CDR3 coding sequence is TGTGCCAGCAGATCGTATTCGGGTGAAGCTTTCTTT.

This chain uses TRBV11-2 with TRBJ2-1; D may be TRBD2 (5 bases). This CDR3 is built from 19 residues. Germline V gene lookup returns CDR1 SGHAT and CDR2 FQNNGV. V lost 6 bases and J 4 bases, leaving 28 bases between the germline ends. The CDR3 DNA follows: TGTGCCAGCAGACACCTCGGGATAGAGGCGAACGTAGGGTACAATGAGCAGTTCTTC. This codes for CASRHLGIEANVGYNEQFF.

This CDR3 is CASSRRGSGSFYEQYF. As DNA, the CDR3 is TGTGCCAGCAGCCGGCGAGGGTCCGGTAGCTTCTACGAGCAGTACTTC. The chain links TRBV11-2 to TRBJ2-7, with D perhaps TRBD2 (5 bases). With 5 bases removed from V and 3 bases from J, the gap between germline ends came to 20 bases. There are 16 residues in the CDR3. Germline CDR1 reads SGHAT; CDR2 reads FQNNGV.

CDR3 loop: CASSQEGLFQETQYF. The CDR3 DNA reads TGTGCCAGCAGCCAAGAGGGACTATTTCAAGAGACCCAGTACTTC. The V call is TRBV3-1 (or the pseudogene TRBV3-2), the J call TRBJ2-5; 7 bases map to TRBD2. The ends lost 0 bases at V and 2 bases at J; junction bases unmatched: 3. The CDR3 has 15 residues. The germline V gene encodes CDR1 LGHDT and CDR2 YNNKEL (reference sequence).

This rearrangement joins TRBV19 to TRBJ2-7; 10 positions match TRBD1. Per the germline V gene, CDR1 is LNHDA and CDR2 is SQIVND (reference sequence). The CDR3 consists of 16 residues. Germline trimming cut 5 bases from V and 3 bases from J; bases unmatched to any gene: 10. The CDR3 DNA is TGTGCCAGTAGTGCTCCGGGACAGGGGATAGGCTACGAGCAGTACTTC. Translating gives CASSAPGQGIGYEQYF.

The chain recombines TRBV7-6 with TRBJ2-3, with a tentative D call TRBD1 (6 bases). The CDR3 is 16 residues long. Germline CDR1 reads SGHVS; CDR2 reads FNYEAQ. Trimming stripped 5 bases from V and 2 bases from J, with 17 bases between. CDR3 protein: CASSLGHRKLTDTQYF. The DNA of the CDR3 is TGTGCCAGCAGCCTGGGACACCGAAAACTCACAGATACGCAGTATTTT.

The chain uses TRBV12-3 or TRBV12-4 and TRBJ1-5, with D uncertain. This CDR3 comprises 13 residues. Trimming removed 3 bases at V and 2 bases at J, with 5 bases between. CDR3 sequence reads: CASSFLGNQPQHF. The CDR3 region has the DNA TGTGCCAGCAGTTTCCTTGGCAATCAGCCCCAGCATTTT.

The chain has TRBV12-2 and TRBJ1-6; the table's D call TRBD1 went unverified against the DNA. TRBV12-2 is annotated as a pseudogene. CDR3 size: 18 residues. CDR3 sequence reads: CASRFDLPDRAAHSPLHF. In DNA, the CDR3 is TGTGCAAGTCGCTTTGACCTCCCCGACAGGGCAGCTCATTCACCCCTCCACTTT.

CDR3 in amino acids: CASSEGPSTDTQYF. The CDR3 DNA follows: TGTGCCAGCAGCGAGGGCCCTAGCACAGATACGCAGTATTTT. This sequence joins TRBV7-6 and TRBJ2-3; tentatively, D is TRBD2 (5 bases). The CDR3 has 14 residues. Per germline, CDR1 SGHVS and CDR2 FNYEAQ. The ends were cut back, 5 bases at V and 0 bases at J, with 9 bases in the middle.

The chain employs TRBV5-1 and TRBJ2-3; D is unclear. The length of the CDR3 is 14 residues. From germline, CDR1 is SGHRS and CDR2 YFSETQ. The V end was cut by 3 bases, the J end by 2 bases, with 10 bases between. The CDR3 spells CASSYGGNTDTQYF. CDR3 DNA: TGCGCCAGCAGCTACGGCGGAAACACAGATACGCAGTATTTT.

This clone showed up just a few times. The V call is TRBV6-6, the J call TRBJ1-6, with 8 bases identical to TRBD1. The CDR3 length is 15 residues. V lost 8 bases to trimming and J lost 9 bases; unmatched junction nucleotides: 12. Germline loops: CDR1 MNHNY, CDR2 SVGAGI (reference sequence). CDR3 amino acids: CASASGGLRGSPLHF. CDR3 in DNA: TGTGCCAGCGCCTCAGGGGGCCTCCGGGGTTCACCCCTCCACTTT.

The chain carries TRBV5-6 and TRBJ2-5; D possibly corresponds to TRBD2 (5 bases). The V end lost 5 bases, the J end lost 1 base, and 18 bases lay between the germline ends. The CDR3 is made up of 16 amino acids. CDR1 is SGHDT, CDR2 YYEEEE, per germline. Here the CDR3 DNA reads TGTGCCAGCAGTTCGTCTAGCAGACTCGGCCAAGAGACCCAGTACTTC. It yields the protein CASSSSSRLGQETQYF.

This rearrangement joins TRBV11-2 to TRBJ2-7; TRBD2 matches at 9 bases. The V gene end was trimmed by 4 bases and the J gene end by 0 bases; junction bases not matched to a gene: 16. Germline CDR1 SGHAT, CDR2 FQNNGV. The CDR3 covers 19 residues. CDR3 region: CASSWGMTSGTRSSYEQYF. In DNA, the CDR3 is TGTGCCAGCAGCTGGGGAATGACTAGCGGTACAAGAAGCTCCTACGAGCAGTACTTC.

The rearrangement links TRBV7-3 to TRBJ2-3; 7 nucleotides match TRBD1. J gave up 3 bases and V 2 bases, and 5 bases lay outside the gene matches. CDR1 is SGHTA, CDR2 FQGTGA, per germline. CDR3 length: 15 residues. For the CDR3, the DNA is TGTGCCAGCAGCTTAGGGGCAGGGGGAACAGATACGCAGTATTTT. This gives the protein CASSLGAGGTDTQYF.